This T cell receptor beta chain is drawn from a study of human T cells and chemical hapten exposure (dated by TCRdb to the early 2020s). Turning to the overall study: For sensitization, 2% DPC in acetone was applied to a roughly 2 cm by roughly 2 cm area of upper inner arm skin. The libraries were sequenced as a pool, and the TCR yield per sample differed mostly because of small variations in library volumes within the pool. Patient blood was sampled pre-sensitization (week 0) and at 2, 6 and about 24 weeks after DPC sensitization. Patch testing was performed on the upper back with Finn chambers containing 0.01% DPC, and the patch tests were scored after 6 days according to International Contact Dermatitis Research Group standards. Patients additionally received weekly therapeutic DPC doses to the scalp throughout the roughly 25-week study period. The patient cohort, mostly female, included alopecia areata with under or over 50% scalp involvement, alopecia totalis and alopecia universalis. Peripheral blood TCR repertoire changes were tracked in vivo in alopecia patients during primary and secondary sensitization to the hapten diphenylcyclopropenone (DPC). For TCR sequencing, blood came from twenty-nine alopecia patients at anywhere from one to four time points (pre-sensitization, 2, 6 and 24 weeks). Study-wide conclusions, independent of this receptor: Expanded TCRs formed significantly more large CDR3 similarity clusters than pre-sensitization or healthy control sets, consistent with antigen-driven responses. A positive correlation was found between the number of PT1 expanded TCRs and patch test score, with significance reached at thresholds 8, 16 and 32 but not 4. Because every patient had alopecia, a presumed autoimmune disease, the patients' immune response might differ from that of healthy individuals. DPC sensitization did not change how many TCRs were above 1 in 1000 frequency, and no evidence was found of alterations in global repertoire structure. After repeated subsampling, changes were observed in the strength of the expansion versus patch-test correlation and in the threshold at which the correlation became significant.

Relative to germline, V is missing 6 bases and J is missing 5 bases, with 0 bases of the junction outside any gene match. From its cysteine to its phenylalanine, the CDR3 spans 14 amino acids. Here the CDR3 DNA is all that survives: 42 bases in frame from base 1. This clonotype was seen many times. What antigen it recognizes has not been identified. There are no base qualities to consult, and no much larger clone falls within one base. The sample's time point label, decoded: pre-sensitization, week 0. What the treatment or condition label conveys for this sample: therapeutic diphenylcyclopropenone sensitization with weekly scalp DPC. At each patch-test visit, blood was drawn before the patch test was applied. To be eligible, patients had to be aged 18 to 70, diagnosed with alopecia and judged suitable for DPC therapy, while pregnant patients were excluded. Total RNA was isolated from unfractionated whole blood collected in Tempus Blood RNA tubes.

The library was produced with RACE. TCRdb lists the instrument as NextSeq 500. During library preparation, unique molecular identifiers were attached to individual cDNA molecules so that TCRs could be counted quantitatively and reproducibly. From each blood RNA sample, both TCR alpha and TCR beta chains were sequenced. Concerning the study's data processing: A median of roughly 98,000 TCRs per sample was observed, with a range of about 23,224 to 700,000. V, J and CDR3 annotation of the TCR reads was carried out using the Decombinator software suite. Every sample was subsampled to the same number of TCRs (28,000) for the PS versus PT1 abundance plots. Expanded TCRs were defined as absent before sensitization and observed at least eight times at the 2-week time point. TCRdb redid the processing of the public reads, applying fastp at Q25 and MiXCR, and retained in-frame beta chains. Under each unique CDR3 protein, matching rows form one entry showing the most common genes and DNA. These V and J calls are TCRdb output, not the study's own analysis. The sample has around 300,000 distinct CDR3 sequences on record, around 5.5% of them singletons. The ten largest account for around 8% of the sample.

The material sequenced was whole blood, taken in connection with sensitization to the hapten diphenylcyclopropenone (DPC). The sequence was obtained from a woman aged 18-30 years with alopecia areata. Some clones in this sample may be carry-over from other donors' samples. This chain joins TRBV12-3 or TRBV12-4 to TRBJ2-2, with 13 bases aligning to TRBD2. In nucleotides, the sequence is TGTGCCAGCAGGGGACTAGCGGGGACCGGGGAGCTGTTTTTT. This sequence encodes CASRGLAGTGELFF.